This entry concerns a single T cell receptor (beta chain). Its antigen is unknown. Base qualities are not at hand, and no much larger clone is one base apart. Each collaborating institution followed its own protocols to collect whole blood in K2EDTA tubes. For TCRbeta analysis, collaborators shipped samples in one of three forms: frozen whole blood, isolated PBMCs, or DNA extracted from either of those sample types. Sequences SGHAT (CDR1) and FQNNGV (CDR2) are obtained from the germline V gene. The CDR3 spans 14 residues, from the cysteine through the phenylalanine. Here the CDR3 DNA is all that survives: 42 bases in frame from base 1. V is cut by 8 bases and J by 0 bases, and the space between the germline ends is 14 bases. The data stem from a study of blood T cell repertoires in COVID-19 (dated by TCRdb to about 2020). Study-level background: Collaborator samples came from the United States, Italy and Spain and covered acute and convalescent phases of COVID-19. The material from the prospective study consisted of cDNA or gDNA derived from T cells, B-cell-depleted T cells, or PBMCs. The dataset comprised deeply sampled blood TCRbeta repertoires from subjects exposed to, actively infected with, or recovered from COVID-19. A freely available public database, intended as a resource for researchers studying the immune response to SARS-CoV-2, is where the repertoires were released. Samples were obtained from the ongoing ImmuneRACE study (first 160 participants) and from over 1,000 subjects provided by 6 global collaborators. The sample metadata nearly always contained a de-identified subject ID, COVID-19 status, age in years and sex. Where HLA class I and class II types were available, the types were taken from metadata supplied by the sample provider, not from assay-based typing.

The immunoSEQ Assay, a bias-controlled multiplex PCR, was used to amplify TCRbeta CDR3 regions from genomic DNA. In the paper's pipeline: The number of nucleated cells in each sample was estimated from the amplification of reference gene primers within the assay. To quantify the absolute abundance of each unique TCRbeta CDR3 rearrangement, sequence reads were collapsed and filtered. Productive Simpson clonality was computed per sample as the square root of Simpson's diversity index over productive rearrangements. TCRdb provides this immuneACCESS table in a form limited to in-frame rearrangements. Some clones are lacking; in checked studies, under half of them reflect an unresolved V gene, and why the rest are absent is not known. That table gives V, J and clone size, and the DNA gave D and trimming. Recorded for this sample are roughly 260,000 clones; about 90% of them occurred a single time. The top ten clonotypes cover under 2.5% of the sample.

General findings and caveats noted by the study authors: The quantity of clinical and demographic metadata differed by source and by participant and was supplied without curation.

The clonotype was recovered from a woman aged 45-59 years with acute or convalescent COVID-19. The rearrangement joined TRBV11-2 to TRBJ2-7, with TRBD2 perhaps the D gene, on 5 matching bases. The material sequenced was peripheral blood. The CDR3 amino acid sequence is: CASEDGGYSYEQYF. Read as DNA, the sequence is TGTGCCAGCGAGGACGGCGGGTACTCCTACGAGCAGTACTTC.